The T cell receptor beta chain described here comes from a study of blood T cell repertoires in COVID-19 (dated by TCRdb to 2018 to 2021). A note on the overall study: The collaborator samples originated in the United States, Italy and Spain and spanned the acute and convalescent phases of COVID-19. The material from the prospective study consisted of cDNA or gDNA derived from T cells, B-cell-depleted T cells, or PBMCs. Deeply sampled blood TCRbeta repertoires from subjects exposed to, actively infected with, or recovered from COVID-19 were included in the dataset. The repertoires were released in a freely available public database intended as a resource for research on the immune response to SARS-CoV-2. Samples came from the ongoing ImmuneRACE study (first 160 participants) plus 1,254 subjects from 6 global collaborators. The sample metadata nearly always contained a de-identified subject ID, COVID-19 status, age in years and sex. Where available, HLA class I and class II types were taken from metadata supplied by the sample provider and were not determined by assay-based typing. Overall study results and their limits: Clinical and demographic metadata were provided uncurated, with the amount varying by source and participant.

TCRbeta CDR3 regions were amplified from genomic DNA by means of the immunoSEQ Assay, a bias-controlled multiplex PCR. The paper's data handling went like this. Within the assay, amplification of reference gene primers was used to estimate how many nucleated cells each sample contained. To quantify the absolute abundance of each unique TCRbeta CDR3 rearrangement, sequence reads were collapsed and filtered. For each sample, productive Simpson clonality was calculated as the square root of Simpson's diversity index over productive rearrangements. In its TCRdb copy, this immuneACCESS table keeps in-frame sequences only and misses some clones. Where compared with another copy, unresolved V genes explain less than half of these, and the others have no known cause. Clonal size and the V and J genes are those of that table, whereas D and trimming came from the DNA. In all, the sample holds under 350,000 clones, and roughly four fifths of those were seen once. The leading ten clones occupy around 10% of the sample.

Remarks on this clone: The antigen it binds to is not known. No clone much larger than this one lies a single base away; base qualities are absent.

Samples from volunteer blood donors who had recovered from COVID-19 were contributed by a second Seattle source. Each collaborating institution followed its own protocols to collect whole blood in K2EDTA tubes. Collaborator samples were shipped for TCRbeta analysis as frozen whole blood, isolated PBMCs, or DNA extracted from either sample type. Trimming takes 1 base from V and 0 bases from J, and the germline ends sit 19 bases apart. Taken from cysteine to phenylalanine, the CDR3 has 19 residues. The kept DNA is CDR3 alone, 57 bases in frame from the first base. Taken from the germline V gene (reference sequence), the CDR1 and CDR2 loops are LGHDT and YNNKEL.

Sequenced: peripheral blood. The clonotype comes from a woman in her forties or fifties who had recovered from COVID-19. The rearranged segments are TRBV3-1 (or the pseudogene TRBV3-2) and TRBJ1-5, with TRBD1 as a weak D call on 6 bases. The encoded CDR3 is CASSQGPVVGANSNQPQHF. The sequenced DNA: TGTGCCAGCAGCCAAGGCCCGGTCGTGGGGGCAAATAGCAATCAGCCCCAGCATTTT.